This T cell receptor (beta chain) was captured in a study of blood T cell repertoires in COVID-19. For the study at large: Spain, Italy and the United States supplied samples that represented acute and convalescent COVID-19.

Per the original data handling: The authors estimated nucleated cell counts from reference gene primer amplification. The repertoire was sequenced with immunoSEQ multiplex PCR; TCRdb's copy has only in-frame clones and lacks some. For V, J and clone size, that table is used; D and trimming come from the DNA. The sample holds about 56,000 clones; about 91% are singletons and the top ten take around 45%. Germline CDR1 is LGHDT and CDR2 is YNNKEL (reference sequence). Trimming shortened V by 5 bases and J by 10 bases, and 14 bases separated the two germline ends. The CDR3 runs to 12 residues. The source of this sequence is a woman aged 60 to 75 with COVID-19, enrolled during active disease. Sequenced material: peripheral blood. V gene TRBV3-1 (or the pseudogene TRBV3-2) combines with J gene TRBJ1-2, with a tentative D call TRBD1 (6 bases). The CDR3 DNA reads TGTGCCAGCAGCTTACCGGGGGGCGTCTACACCTTC. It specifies CASSLPGGVYTF.